The rows below give T cell receptor beta chains drawn from one sample of a study of blood T cell repertoires in COVID-19. Clones were sequenced by immunoSEQ multiplex PCR, and TCRdb holds only the in-frame ones, with some missing. The sample has around 250,000 clones, 85% to 90% seen once. The sequenced sample consisted of PBMCs or T cells enriched from blood (not recorded which). All receptors derive from a young man who had recovered from COVID-19. Both conserved end residues are part of each CDR3. D genes are given only for firm matches. Part of the rows lack a size; the others show once, few, many or a class for expanded clones.

v_gene: TRBV19
d_gene: TRBD2
abundance: .
j_gene: TRBJ2-3
CDR3aa: CASSIWTSPTDTQYF
CDR3nt: TGTGCCAGTAGTATCTGGACTAGTCCCACAGATACGCAGTATTTT

v_gene: TRBV3-1/TRBV3-2
d_gene: .
abundance: once
j_gene: TRBJ1-3
CDR3aa: CASSQVQVNRGNTIYF
CDR3nt: TGTGCCAGCAGCCAAGTCCAGGTAAACCGGGGAAACACCATATATTTT

v_gene: TRBV29-1
d_gene: .
abundance: .
j_gene: TRBJ2-7
CDR3aa: CSGGGTSNEQYF
CDR3nt: TGCAGTGGCGGAGGAACCTCCAACGAGCAGTACTTC

v_gene: TRBV18
d_gene: .
abundance: .
j_gene: TRBJ2-5
CDR3aa: CASSDSEETQYF
CDR3nt: TGTGCCAGCTCGGACAGTGAAGAGACCCAGTACTTC

v_gene: TRBV24-1
d_gene: .
abundance: once
j_gene: TRBJ1-5
CDR3aa: CATNNDGQPQHF
CDR3nt: TGTGCCACCAATAATGACGGGCAGCCCCAGCATTTT

v_gene: TRBV4-2
d_gene: TRBD2
abundance: .
j_gene: TRBJ2-1
CDR3aa: CASSQSSGRSYNEQFF
CDR3nt: TGTGCCAGCAGCCAGTCTAGCGGGAGGTCCTACAATGAGCAGTTCTTC

v_gene: TRBV14
d_gene: TRBD2
abundance: .
j_gene: TRBJ2-5
CDR3aa: CASSQTSTGGTQYF
CDR3nt: TGTGCCAGCAGCCAAACCTCTACGGGGGGGACCCAGTACTTC

v_gene: TRBV15
d_gene: .
abundance: .
j_gene: TRBJ2-1
CDR3aa: CATSRVFQGNEQFF
CDR3nt: TGTGCCACCAGCAGAGTATTCCAGGGGAATGAGCAGTTCTTC

v_gene: TRBV5-1
d_gene: .
abundance: .
j_gene: TRBJ2-7
CDR3aa: CASSSTTSSYEQYF
CDR3nt: TGCGCCAGCAGCTCTACGACTAGCTCCTACGAGCAGTACTTC

v_gene: TRBV7-6
d_gene: TRBD2
abundance: .
j_gene: TRBJ2-3
CDR3aa: CASSLGSLAGDTQYF
CDR3nt: TGTGCCAGCAGCTTAGGTTCCCTAGCGGGGGATACGCAGTATTTT

v_gene: TRBV24-1
d_gene: .
abundance: few
j_gene: TRBJ2-1
CDR3aa: CATSGGQRDSYNEQFF
CDR3nt: TGTGCCACCAGTGGGGGGCAGAGGGATTCCTACAATGAGCAGTTCTTC

v_gene: TRBV6-1
d_gene: .
abundance: .
j_gene: TRBJ2-1
CDR3aa: CASSDPGVEQFF
CDR3nt: TGTGCCAGCAGTGATCCAGGGGTTGAGCAGTTCTTC

v_gene: TRBV29-1
d_gene: .
abundance: .
j_gene: TRBJ1-2
CDR3aa: CSVVKDRFNYGYTF
CDR3nt: TGCAGCGTTGTCAAGGACAGATTTAACTATGGCTACACCTTC

v_gene: TRBV19
d_gene: TRBD1
abundance: .
j_gene: TRBJ2-7
CDR3aa: CASGQTGLYEQYF
CDR3nt: TGTGCCAGTGGCCAGACAGGGCTCTACGAGCAGTACTTC

v_gene: TRBV2
d_gene: TRBD1
abundance: .
j_gene: TRBJ1-2
CDR3aa: CASSVSRDSYYGYTF
CDR3nt: TGTGCCAGCAGCGTAAGCCGGGACAGCTACTATGGCTACACCTTC

v_gene: TRBV4-1
d_gene: .
abundance: .
j_gene: TRBJ2-1
CDR3aa: CASSQGGNEQFF
CDR3nt: TGCGCCAGCAGCCAAGGCGGCAATGAGCAGTTCTTC

v_gene: TRBV30
d_gene: .
abundance: .
j_gene: TRBJ1-2
CDR3aa: CAWSVIQGVYGYTF
CDR3nt: TGTGCCTGGAGTGTGATACAGGGTGTTTATGGCTACACCTTC

v_gene: TRBV7-6
d_gene: TRBD1
abundance: once
j_gene: TRBJ1-3
CDR3aa: CASSRQGSNTIYF
CDR3nt: TGTGCCAGCAGCCGACAGGGGTCGAACACCATATATTTT

v_gene: TRBV6-4
d_gene: TRBD2
abundance: few
j_gene: TRBJ2-7
CDR3aa: CASSVSSGDSYEQYF
CDR3nt: TGTGCCAGCAGTGTAAGTAGCGGGGACTCCTACGAGCAGTACTTC

v_gene: TRBV30
d_gene: .
abundance: .
j_gene: TRBJ1-5
CDR3aa: CAWSIGARNQPQHF
CDR3nt: TGTGCCTGGAGTATAGGGGCTCGCAATCAGCCCCAGCATTTT

v_gene: TRBV7-8
d_gene: .
abundance: .
j_gene: TRBJ2-3
CDR3aa: CASSLNEIADTQYF
CDR3nt: TGTGCCAGCAGCTTAAACGAGATTGCAGATACGCAGTATTTT

v_gene: TRBV24-1
d_gene: TRBD1
abundance: .
j_gene: TRBJ2-2
CDR3aa: CATRSGQGNTGELFF
CDR3nt: TGTGCCACCAGATCGGGACAGGGGAACACCGGGGAGCTGTTTTTT

v_gene: TRBV25-1
d_gene: .
abundance: .
j_gene: TRBJ2-2
CDR3aa: CASHLAGSGELFF
CDR3nt: TGTGCCAGCCATTTAGCTGGATCCGGGGAGCTGTTTTTT

v_gene: TRBV29-1
d_gene: TRBD1
abundance: .
j_gene: TRBJ1-5
CDR3aa: CSVLDRGNNQPQHF
CDR3nt: TGCAGCGTTCTCGACAGGGGGAACAATCAGCCCCAGCATTTT

v_gene: TRBV2
d_gene: TRBD2
abundance: .
j_gene: TRBJ2-3
CDR3aa: CASSEAELGLAGPDTQYF
CDR3nt: TGTGCCAGCAGTGAAGCAGAATTGGGACTAGCGGGGCCAGATACGCAGTATTTT

v_gene: TRBV2
d_gene: .
abundance: .
j_gene: TRBJ1-5
CDR3aa: CASSPTPGENQPQHF
CDR3nt: TGTGCCAGCAGCCCAACCCCAGGGGAAAATCAGCCCCAGCATTTT

v_gene: TRBV5-1
d_gene: TRBD2
abundance: .
j_gene: TRBJ2-2
CDR3aa: CASSFPPGGSTGELFF
CDR3nt: TGCGCCAGCAGCTTCCCACCGGGGGGGAGCACCGGGGAGCTGTTTTTT

v_gene: TRBV6-1
d_gene: .
abundance: .
j_gene: TRBJ2-7
CDR3aa: CASSEAESGKMNF
CDR3nt: TGTGCCAGCAGTGAAGCTGAGTCGGGGAAGATGAACTTC

v_gene: TRBV30
d_gene: TRBD1
abundance: .
j_gene: TRBJ1-6
CDR3aa: CAWSAGQSYNSPLHF
CDR3nt: TGTGCCTGGAGTGCGGGACAGTCCTATAATTCACCCCTCCACTTT

v_gene: TRBV11-2
d_gene: TRBD1
abundance: .
j_gene: TRBJ2-6
CDR3aa: CASSLEAGQGFSGANVLTF
CDR3nt: TGTGCCAGCAGCTTAGAGGCGGGACAGGGGTTCTCCGGGGCCAACGTCCTGACTTTC

v_gene: TRBV4-1
d_gene: TRBD2
abundance: .
j_gene: TRBJ2-7
CDR3aa: CASSQDSGTYEQYF
CDR3nt: TGCGCCAGCAGCCAAGATAGCGGGACCTACGAGCAGTACTTC

v_gene: TRBV28
d_gene: .
abundance: .
j_gene: TRBJ1-5
CDR3aa: CASTNSDQPQHF
CDR3nt: TGTGCCAGCACCAACTCGGATCAGCCCCAGCATTTT

v_gene: TRBV10-1
d_gene: TRBD2
abundance: .
j_gene: TRBJ2-1
CDR3aa: CASSEGSSGLNEQFF
CDR3nt: TGCGCCAGCAGTGAAGGGTCTAGCGGGTTGAATGAGCAGTTCTTC

v_gene: TRBV18
d_gene: .
abundance: once
j_gene: TRBJ1-4
CDR3aa: CASSPNTGGKEKLFF
CDR3nt: TGTGCCAGCTCACCCAACACGGGGGGAAAGGAAAAACTGTTTTTT

v_gene: TRBV7-9
d_gene: .
abundance: few
j_gene: TRBJ1-6
CDR3aa: CPPTPHDRGGVNSPLHF
CDR3nt: TGCCCCCCCACCCCCCACGACCGGGGGGGAGTAAATTCACCCCTCCACTTT

v_gene: TRBV12-5
d_gene: TRBD1
abundance: .
j_gene: TRBJ1-1
CDR3aa: CASGPGTGGFAFF
CDR3nt: TGTGCTAGTGGTCCCGGGACAGGGGGTTTTGCTTTCTTT

v_gene: TRBV30
d_gene: TRBD2
abundance: .
j_gene: TRBJ2-1
CDR3aa: CAWSSLAGSYNEQFF
CDR3nt: TGTGCCTGGAGTTCACTAGCGGGGTCCTACAATGAGCAGTTCTTC

v_gene: TRBV28
d_gene: TRBD2
abundance: few
j_gene: TRBJ2-7
CDR3aa: CASTPSSGGPYYEQYF
CDR3nt: TGTGCCAGCACCCCCTCGAGCGGGGGACCATACTACGAGCAGTACTTC

v_gene: TRBV12-3/TRBV12-4
d_gene: .
abundance: .
j_gene: TRBJ1-5
CDR3aa: CASTEGFGQPQHF
CDR3nt: TGTGCCAGCACCGAGGGATTCGGCCAGCCCCAGCATTTT

v_gene: TRBV19
d_gene: .
abundance: once
j_gene: TRBJ2-1
CDR3aa: CASSLYRSSYNEQFF
CDR3nt: TGTGCCAGTAGTTTATACAGGAGCTCCTACAATGAGCAGTTCTTC

v_gene: TRBV19
d_gene: TRBD1
abundance: .
j_gene: TRBJ1-6
CDR3aa: CASTRGTRLSPLHF
CDR3nt: TGTGCCAGTACCAGGGGGACCCGCCTTTCACCCCTCCACTTT

v_gene: TRBV6-5
d_gene: TRBD2
abundance: .
j_gene: TRBJ2-7
CDR3aa: CASRGGTSGGYEQYF
CDR3nt: TGTGCCAGCAGGGGCGGTACTAGCGGGGGTTACGAGCAGTACTTC

v_gene: TRBV28
d_gene: .
abundance: .
j_gene: TRBJ1-1
CDR3aa: CASSLKVGGRGSEAFF
CDR3nt: TGTGCCAGCAGTTTAAAGGTGGGGGGGAGAGGCTCTGAAGCTTTCTTT

v_gene: TRBV19
d_gene: .
abundance: .
j_gene: TRBJ2-5
CDR3aa: CASSGAGTKETQYF
CDR3nt: TGTGCCAGTAGTGGGGCAGGAACAAAAGAGACCCAGTACTTC

v_gene: TRBV5-1
d_gene: .
abundance: .
j_gene: TRBJ1-1
CDR3aa: CASSSGDGSTEAFF
CDR3nt: TGCGCCAGCAGTTCCGGGGATGGGAGCACTGAAGCTTTCTTT

v_gene: TRBV3-1/TRBV3-2
d_gene: TRBD1
abundance: .
j_gene: TRBJ1-2
CDR3aa: CASRPGTGGNGYTF
CDR3nt: TGTGCCAGCAGACCCGGGACAGGGGGGAATGGCTACACCTTC

v_gene: TRBV7-9
d_gene: TRBD2
abundance: .
j_gene: TRBJ2-2
CDR3aa: CASSVGLAGTNTGELFF
CDR3nt: TGTGCCAGCAGCGTAGGACTAGCGGGGACGAACACCGGGGAGCTGTTTTTT

v_gene: TRBV30
d_gene: TRBD1
abundance: .
j_gene: TRBJ2-1
CDR3aa: CAWSRGTGRHEQFF
CDR3nt: TGTGCCTGGAGTCGCGGGACAGGGCGCCATGAGCAGTTCTTC

v_gene: TRBV12-3/TRBV12-4
d_gene: .
abundance: .
j_gene: TRBJ1-2
CDR3aa: CASRLGINYGYTF
CDR3nt: TGTGCCAGCAGACTAGGGATAAACTATGGCTACACCTTC

v_gene: TRBV14
d_gene: TRBD2
abundance: .
j_gene: TRBJ2-1
CDR3aa: CASSQLAGANEQFF
CDR3nt: TGTGCCAGCAGCCAGCTAGCGGGGGCCAATGAGCAGTTCTTC

v_gene: TRBV18
d_gene: .
abundance: .
j_gene: TRBJ2-5
CDR3aa: CASSTGQMSETQYF
CDR3nt: TGTGCCAGCTCAACCGGACAAATGAGCGAGACCCAGTACTTC

v_gene: TRBV7-9
d_gene: TRBD1
abundance: .
j_gene: TRBJ2-7
CDR3aa: CASSPLRTGEYEQYF
CDR3nt: TGTGCCAGCAGCCCCCTTCGGACAGGGGAATACGAGCAGTACTTC

v_gene: TRBV11-3
d_gene: .
abundance: .
j_gene: TRBJ2-7
CDR3aa: CASSFSTRDEQYF
CDR3nt: TGTGCCAGCAGCTTTTCAACGAGGGACGAGCAGTACTTC

v_gene: TRBV18
d_gene: TRBD1
abundance: .
j_gene: TRBJ1-3
CDR3aa: CASSPGQGPAGNTIYF
CDR3nt: TGTGCCAGCTCACCGGGACAGGGCCCCGCTGGAAACACCATATATTTT

v_gene: TRBV5-1
d_gene: TRBD1
abundance: .
j_gene: TRBJ1-1
CDR3aa: CASSYGQGMNTEAFF
CDR3nt: TGCGCCAGCAGCTACGGACAGGGGATGAACACTGAAGCTTTCTTT

v_gene: TRBV18
d_gene: .
abundance: .
j_gene: TRBJ1-1
CDR3aa: CASSFDRNTEAFF
CDR3nt: TGTGCCAGCTCATTCGACAGGAACACTGAAGCTTTCTTT

v_gene: TRBV5-5
d_gene: TRBD2
abundance: .
j_gene: TRBJ2-5
CDR3aa: CASSFLGLAGAQETQYF
CDR3nt: TGTGCCAGCAGCTTTTTAGGTCTAGCGGGGGCACAAGAGACCCAGTACTTC

v_gene: TRBV6-1
d_gene: .
abundance: .
j_gene: TRBJ1-1
CDR3aa: CASSEALGSTEAFF
CDR3nt: TGTGCCAGCAGTGAAGCGTTAGGGAGCACTGAAGCTTTCTTT

v_gene: TRBV19
d_gene: TRBD1
abundance: .
j_gene: TRBJ1-6
CDR3aa: CASRRQGSSYNSPLHF
CDR3nt: TGTGCCAGTAGGCGACAGGGAAGCTCCTATAATTCACCCCTCCACTTT